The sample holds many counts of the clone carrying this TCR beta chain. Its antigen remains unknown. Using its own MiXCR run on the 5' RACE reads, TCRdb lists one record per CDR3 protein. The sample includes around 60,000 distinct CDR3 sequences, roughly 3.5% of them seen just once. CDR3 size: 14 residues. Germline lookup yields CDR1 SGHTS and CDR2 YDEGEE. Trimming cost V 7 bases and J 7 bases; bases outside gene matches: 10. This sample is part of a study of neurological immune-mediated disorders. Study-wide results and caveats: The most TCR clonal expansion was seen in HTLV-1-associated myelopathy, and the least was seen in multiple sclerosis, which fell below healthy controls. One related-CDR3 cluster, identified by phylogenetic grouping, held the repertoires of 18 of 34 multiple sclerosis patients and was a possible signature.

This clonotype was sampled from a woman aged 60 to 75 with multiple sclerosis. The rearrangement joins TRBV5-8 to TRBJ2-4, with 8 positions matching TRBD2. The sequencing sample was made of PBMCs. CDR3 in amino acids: CASGDRGGSNIQYF. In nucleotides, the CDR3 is TGTGCCAGCGGTGATCGGGGGGGCTCGAACATTCAGTACTTC.